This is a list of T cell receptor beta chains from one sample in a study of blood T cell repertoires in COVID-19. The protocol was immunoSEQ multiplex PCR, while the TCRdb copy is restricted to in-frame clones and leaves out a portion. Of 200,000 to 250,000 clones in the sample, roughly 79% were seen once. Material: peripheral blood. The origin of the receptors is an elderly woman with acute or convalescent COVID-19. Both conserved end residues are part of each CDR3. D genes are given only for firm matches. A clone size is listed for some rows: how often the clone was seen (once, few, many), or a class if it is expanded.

CDR3: CATRGQGAGQPQHF; DNA: TGTGCCACCAGGGGACAGGGGGCGGGACAGCCCCAGCATTTT; size: NA; D: TRBD1; J: TRBJ1-5; V: TRBV24-1
CDR3: CASSDPWAAEKLFF; DNA: TGTGCCAGCAGTGACCCCTGGGCAGCTGAAAAACTGTTTTTT; size: NA; D: NA; J: TRBJ1-4; V: TRBV25-1
CDR3: CASSLTFGTVQFF; DNA: TGTGCCAGCAGCTTAACCTTCGGGACAGTGCAGTTCTTC; size: NA; D: TRBD1; J: TRBJ2-1; V: TRBV7-3
CDR3: CASSFSGTSYEQYF; DNA: TGTGCCAGCAGCTTTTCCGGGACTAGTTACGAGCAGTACTTC; size: once; D: TRBD2; J: TRBJ2-7; V: TRBV7-2
CDR3: CASSGGGGFSGNTIYF; DNA: TGTGCCAGCAGCGGAGGCGGGGGGTTCTCTGGAAACACCATATATTTT; size: NA; D: NA; J: TRBJ1-3; V: TRBV5-6
CDR3: CASSHGLAGAGELFF; DNA: TGTGCCAGCAGCCACGGACTAGCCGGGGCCGGGGAGCTGTTTTTT; size: NA; D: TRBD2; J: TRBJ2-2; V: TRBV13
CDR3: CACTGEYNSPLHF; DNA: TGTGCCTGTACAGGGGAATATAATTCACCCCTCCACTTT; size: NA; D: TRBD1; J: TRBJ1-6; V: TRBV30
CDR3: CASSSPPGTARGNTEAFF; DNA: TGTGCCAGCAGCTCCCCTCCCGGGACAGCCAGGGGGAACACTGAAGCTTTCTTT; size: NA; D: TRBD1; J: TRBJ1-1; V: TRBV7-2
CDR3: CASSLTVVGEAKNIQYF; DNA: TGTGCCAGCAGTTTAACCGTGGTAGGGGAAGCCAAAAACATTCAGTACTTC; size: NA; D: NA; J: TRBJ2-4; V: TRBV27
CDR3: CSASIAGRANTGELFF; DNA: TGCAGTGCTAGTATAGCGGGCCGCGCCAACACCGGGGAGCTGTTTTTT; size: NA; D: TRBD2; J: TRBJ2-2; V: TRBV20-1
CDR3: CASPSPTGNGYTF; DNA: TGTGCCAGTCCTAGCCCAACAGGGAATGGCTACACCTTC; size: NA; D: NA; J: TRBJ1-2; V: TRBV19
CDR3: CASSLRRVYGYTF; DNA: TGTGCCAGCAGTTTACGCAGGGTCTATGGCTACACCTTC; size: NA; D: NA; J: TRBJ1-2; V: TRBV28
CDR3: CASSLPRQGNEQFF; DNA: TGTGCCAGCAGTCTGCCTCGACAGGGAAATGAGCAGTTCTTC; size: NA; D: TRBD1; J: TRBJ2-1; V: TRBV6-6
CDR3: CASWTPNQPQHF; DNA: TGTGCCAGTTGGACACCAAATCAGCCCCAGCATTTT; size: NA; D: NA; J: TRBJ1-5; V: TRBV19
CDR3: CASSFSGRGHTF; DNA: TGTGCCAGTAGTTTCTCGGGGCGGGGCCACACCTTC; size: NA; D: NA; J: TRBJ1-2; V: TRBV19
CDR3: CASSVGFMAGVESPLHF; DNA: TGTGCCAGCAGCGTAGGCTTCATGGCAGGGGTAGAGTCACCCCTCCACTTT; size: NA; D: NA; J: TRBJ1-6; V: TRBV9
CDR3: CASSQRQGNEKLFF; DNA: TGCGCCAGCAGCCAACGACAGGGAAATGAAAAACTGTTTTTT; size: NA; D: TRBD1; J: TRBJ1-4; V: TRBV4-1
CDR3: CASRGQTYEQYF; DNA: TGTGCCAGCAGGGGACAGACCTACGAGCAGTACTTC; size: NA; D: TRBD1; J: TRBJ2-7; V: TRBV6-5
CDR3: CASSLSTPNYEQYF; DNA: TGCGCCAGCAGCTTGTCGACACCTAACTACGAGCAGTACTTC; size: NA; D: NA; J: TRBJ2-7; V: TRBV5-1
CDR3: CASSRTGGNTGELFF; DNA: TGTGCCAGCAGTCGGACAGGGGGAAACACCGGGGAGCTGTTTTTT; size: NA; D: TRBD1; J: TRBJ2-2; V: TRBV7-2
CDR3: CASSLARNGNYGYTF; DNA: TGTGCCAGCAGCTTGGCGCGCAACGGGAACTATGGCTACACCTTC; size: NA; D: NA; J: TRBJ1-2; V: TRBV5-6
CDR3: CTSSQDWGLAGGPPWNEQFF; DNA: TGCACCAGCAGCCAAGATTGGGGACTAGCGGGAGGGCCTCCGTGGAATGAGCAGTTCTTC; size: NA; D: NA; J: TRBJ2-1; V: TRBV1
CDR3: CASRLIVRSASSYEQYF; DNA: TGTGCAAGTCGCTTAATTGTCAGGTCGGCCAGCTCCTACGAGCAGTACTTC; size: NA; D: NA; J: TRBJ2-7; V: TRBV12-2
CDR3: CASSNRVGEETQYF; DNA: TGTGCCAGCAGCAATAGAGTCGGGGAAGAGACCCAGTACTTC; size: NA; D: NA; J: TRBJ2-5; V: TRBV7-2
CDR3: CASSDLAGANSYNEQFF; DNA: TGTGCCAGTAGTGATCTAGCGGGGGCCAACTCCTACAATGAGCAGTTCTTC; size: NA; D: TRBD2; J: TRBJ2-1; V: TRBV19
CDR3: CASSRSGRGETQYF; DNA: TGTGCCAGCAGCCGTTCCGGGAGGGGTGAGACCCAGTACTTC; size: NA; D: TRBD2; J: TRBJ2-5; V: TRBV7-2
CDR3: CASRNPGLVSEQYF; DNA: TGTGCCAGCAGAAACCCGGGACTAGTCTCCGAGCAGTACTTC; size: NA; D: TRBD2; J: TRBJ2-7; V: TRBV28
CDR3: CASTHGEKLFF; DNA: TGTGCCAGCACTCACGGGGAAAAACTGTTTTTT; size: NA; D: NA; J: TRBJ1-4; V: TRBV12-3/TRBV12-4
CDR3: CASSLRRLAGVYNEQFF; DNA: TGTGCCAGCAGCTTGAGGAGACTAGCGGGAGTTTACAATGAGCAGTTCTTC; size: NA; D: TRBD2; J: TRBJ2-1; V: TRBV5-6
CDR3: CASSFNRNYGYTF; DNA: TGTGCCAGCAGCTTTAACAGAAACTATGGCTACACCTTC; size: NA; D: NA; J: TRBJ1-2; V: TRBV5-6
CDR3: CASSPTADRGANEQFF; DNA: TGTGCCAGCAGCCCAACCGCCGACAGGGGTGCCAATGAGCAGTTCTTC; size: NA; D: TRBD1; J: TRBJ2-1; V: TRBV7-8
CDR3: CASSSGGLGELFF; DNA: TGTGCCAGCAGTTCAGGGGGCCTCGGGGAGCTGTTTTTT; size: NA; D: TRBD1; J: TRBJ2-2; V: TRBV12-3/TRBV12-4
CDR3: CASSSTNQPQHF; DNA: TGTGCCAGCAGTTCCACAAATCAGCCCCAGCATTTT; size: NA; D: NA; J: TRBJ1-5; V: TRBV27
CDR3: CASSFSSTGNTEAFF; DNA: TGTGCCAGCAGTTTTTCCTCGACAGGGAACACTGAAGCTTTCTTT; size: NA; D: NA; J: TRBJ1-1; V: TRBV28
CDR3: CASSGTSEKLFF; DNA: TGTGCCAGCAGCGGGACATCTGAAAAACTGTTTTTT; size: NA; D: NA; J: TRBJ1-4; V: TRBV5-4
CDR3: CASSSQGGSTYEQYF; DNA: TGTGCCAGCAGCTCCCAAGGAGGGAGCACCTACGAGCAGTACTTC; size: NA; D: NA; J: TRBJ2-7; V: TRBV7-8
CDR3: CASSRLHFTGSSTDTQYF; DNA: TGTGCCAGCAGCCGCCTCCATTTCACAGGGTCTAGCACAGATACGCAGTATTTT; size: NA; D: NA; J: TRBJ2-3; V: TRBV3-1/TRBV3-2
CDR3: CASSTRDSYNEKLFF; DNA: TGTGCCAGCAGCACCCGAGATTCTTATAATGAAAAACTGTTTTTT; size: NA; D: NA; J: TRBJ1-4; V: TRBV9
CDR3: CASSYTLQGLVSNQPQHF; DNA: TGTGCCAGCAGTTACACACTCCAGGGACTTGTTAGCAATCAGCCCCAGCATTTT; size: NA; D: NA; J: TRBJ1-5; V: TRBV6-2/TRBV6-3
CDR3: CASSLAGANEKLFF; DNA: TGTGCCAGCAGTTTAGCAGGGGCTAATGAAAAACTGTTTTTT; size: NA; D: NA; J: TRBJ1-4; V: TRBV27
CDR3: CASSPGVLNYGYTF; DNA: TGTGCCAGCAGTCCGGGGGTCCTTAACTATGGCTACACCTTC; size: NA; D: NA; J: TRBJ1-2; V: TRBV28
CDR3: CASSPRTGTNTEAFF; DNA: TGTGCCAGCAGCCCCAGGACAGGGACGAACACTGAAGCTTTCTTT; size: few; D: TRBD1; J: TRBJ1-1; V: TRBV7-9
CDR3: CASSLQGASHEQYF; DNA: TGTGCCAGCAGCTTACAGGGGGCAAGCCACGAGCAGTACTTC; size: NA; D: TRBD1; J: TRBJ2-7; V: TRBV7-2
CDR3: CASRWTESSYEQYF; DNA: TGTGCCAGCAGATGGACAGAGAGCTCCTACGAGCAGTACTTC; size: NA; D: NA; J: TRBJ2-7; V: TRBV27
CDR3: CASSFQEGASYEQYF; DNA: TGTGCCAGCAGTTTTCAAGAGGGGGCCTCCTACGAGCAGTACTTC; size: NA; D: TRBD1; J: TRBJ2-7; V: TRBV6-5
CDR3: CASSIEASGNINEQFF; DNA: TGTGCCAGTAGTATAGAAGCTAGCGGTAATATCAATGAGCAGTTCTTC; size: once; D: TRBD2; J: TRBJ2-1; V: TRBV19
CDR3: CASSPTGTGPSGIYGYTF; DNA: TGTGCCAGCAGCCCGACCGGGACAGGGCCCTCTGGAATCTATGGCTACACCTTC; size: NA; D: TRBD1; J: TRBJ1-2; V: TRBV5-6
CDR3: CATSGKGQTNTEAFF; DNA: TGTGCCACCAGCGGAAAGGGACAGACGAACACTGAAGCTTTCTTT; size: NA; D: TRBD1; J: TRBJ1-1; V: TRBV15
CDR3: CAWRRDRDFPGF; DNA: TGTGCCTGGCGCCGGGACAGGGACTTTCCCGGGTTT; size: NA; D: TRBD1; J: TRBJ1-1; V: TRBV30
CDR3: CASSQEGGFGSYNEQFF; DNA: TGTGCCAGCAGCCAAGAGGGGGGTTTCGGGTCCTACAATGAGCAGTTCTTC; size: NA; D: NA; J: TRBJ2-1; V: TRBV4-2
CDR3: CASSSRTGNTEAFF; DNA: TGTGCCAGCAGCTCACGGACAGGGAACACTGAAGCTTTCTTT; size: NA; D: TRBD1; J: TRBJ1-1; V: TRBV7-9
CDR3: CASSLRTIDTQYF; DNA: TGTGCCAGCAGCTTGAGGACTATTGATACGCAGTATTTT; size: NA; D: NA; J: TRBJ2-3; V: TRBV5-4
CDR3: CASSLSSGGYNEQFF; DNA: TGCGCCAGCAGCTTATCTAGCGGGGGCTACAATGAGCAGTTCTTC; size: NA; D: TRBD2; J: TRBJ2-1; V: TRBV5-1
CDR3: CASRLAGGSVHEQFF; DNA: TGTGCCAGCCGACTAGCGGGGGGGTCTGTGCATGAGCAGTTCTTC; size: NA; D: TRBD2; J: TRBJ2-1; V: TRBV6-5
CDR3: CASSYSAGSGETQYF; DNA: TGTGCCAGCAGTTACTCTGCAGGATCAGGAGAGACCCAGTACTTC; size: NA; D: NA; J: TRBJ2-5; V: TRBV6-5
CDR3: CASSHTENTEAFF; DNA: TGCGCCAGCAGTCATACAGAGAACACTGAAGCTTTCTTT; size: NA; D: NA; J: TRBJ1-1; V: TRBV5-1
CDR3: CASSQDRVQPQHF; DNA: TGTGCCAGCAGCCAAGACAGGGTTCAGCCCCAGCATTTT; size: NA; D: NA; J: TRBJ1-5; V: TRBV4-2
CDR3: CASSDGEGPNTQYF; DNA: TGTGCCAGCAGTGATGGGGAGGGTCCGAATACGCAGTATTTT; size: NA; D: TRBD2; J: TRBJ2-3; V: TRBV2
CDR3: CASSVGGFAEKLFF; DNA: TGTGCCAGCAGCGTAGGTGGCTTTGCAGAAAAACTGTTTTTT; size: NA; D: NA; J: TRBJ1-4; V: TRBV9